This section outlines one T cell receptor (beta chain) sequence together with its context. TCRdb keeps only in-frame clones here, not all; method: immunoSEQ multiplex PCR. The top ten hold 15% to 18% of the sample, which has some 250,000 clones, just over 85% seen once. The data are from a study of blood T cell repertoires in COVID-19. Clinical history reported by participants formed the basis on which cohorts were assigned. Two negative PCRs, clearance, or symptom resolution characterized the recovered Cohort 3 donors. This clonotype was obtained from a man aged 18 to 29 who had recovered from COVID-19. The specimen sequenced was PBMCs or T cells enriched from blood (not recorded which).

CDR3: CASSGTGLLGEQYF. In DNA form, the CDR3 reads TGTGCCAGCAGTGGGACAGGCCTCTTAGGGGAGCAGTACTTC. The rearrangement joins TRBV27 to TRBJ2-7; TRBD1 agrees at 8 bases. Trimming took 5 bases from V and 7 from J; bases not matched to a gene: 10. Germline CDR1 is MNHEY and CDR2 is SMNVEV (reference sequence). This CDR3 is 14 amino acids long.